This T cell receptor beta chain derives from a study of T cells in Graves' hyperthyroidism and ophthalmopathy. Study outcomes and limitations: Ophthalmopathy was told apart from stable hyperthyroidism by a 13 V-J model.

Uncontrolled infection, other autoimmune disease, pregnancy or lactation led to exclusion. RNA transcripts provided the source from which TCR beta CDR3 regions were amplified. First-round RT-PCR of the TCR CDR3 relied on the HTBI primer set. TCRdb called the multiplex PCR reads again in MiXCR, with one record for every CDR3 protein. The sample carries around 490,000 distinct CDR3 sequences, less than 20% recorded once. In this sample, this clonotype turned up a few times. Its target is unknown. From germline, CDR1 is DFQATT and CDR2 SNEGSKA (reference sequence). This CDR3 spans 14 amino acids. V lost 5 bases to trimming and J lost 7 bases, with 18 bases between them.

Sequenced material: blood. The V and J genes are TRBV20-1 and TRBJ1-5; possible D gene TRBD1, 5 bases. The TCR originated in a middle-aged man with Graves' ophthalmopathy. CDR3: CSAALGLRGQPQHF. The CDR3 DNA follows: TGCAGTGCTGCCCTCGGGCTCCGGGGGCAGCCCCAGCATTTT.